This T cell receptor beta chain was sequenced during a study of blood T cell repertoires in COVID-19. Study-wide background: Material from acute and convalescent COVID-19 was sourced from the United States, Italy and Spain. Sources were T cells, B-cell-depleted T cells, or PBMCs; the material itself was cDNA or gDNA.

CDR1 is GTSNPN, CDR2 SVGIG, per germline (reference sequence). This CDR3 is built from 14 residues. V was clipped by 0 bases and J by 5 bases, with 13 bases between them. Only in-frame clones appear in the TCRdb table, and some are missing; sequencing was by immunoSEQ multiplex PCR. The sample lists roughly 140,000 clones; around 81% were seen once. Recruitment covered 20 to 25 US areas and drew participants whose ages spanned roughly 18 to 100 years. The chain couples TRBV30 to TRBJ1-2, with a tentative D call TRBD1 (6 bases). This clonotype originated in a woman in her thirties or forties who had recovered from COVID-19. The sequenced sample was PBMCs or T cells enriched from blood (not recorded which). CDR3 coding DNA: TGTGCCTGGAGTGTACTTACAGGGCGGTATGGCTACACCTTC. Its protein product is CAWSVLTGRYGYTF.